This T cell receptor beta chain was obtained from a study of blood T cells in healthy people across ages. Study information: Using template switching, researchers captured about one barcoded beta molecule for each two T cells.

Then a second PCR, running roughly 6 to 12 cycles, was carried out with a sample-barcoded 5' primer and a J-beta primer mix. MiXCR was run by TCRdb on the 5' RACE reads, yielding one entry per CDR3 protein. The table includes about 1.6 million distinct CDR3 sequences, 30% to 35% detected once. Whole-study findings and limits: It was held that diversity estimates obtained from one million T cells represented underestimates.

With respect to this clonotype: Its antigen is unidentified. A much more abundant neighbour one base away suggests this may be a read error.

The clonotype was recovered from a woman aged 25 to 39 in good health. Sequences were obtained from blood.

CDR3 region: CSPLAGGNNEQYF. The CDR3 DNA sequence: TGCAGTCCTCTAGCGGGGGGGAACAATGAGCAGTACTTC. The chain is built from TRBV20-1 and TRBJ2-4; 12 nucleotides line up with TRBD2. V shed 8 bases, J shed 13 bases, and the junction held 12 bases outside the gene matches. CDR1 and CDR2 (germline): DFQATT, SNEGSKA (reference sequence). The CDR3 totals 13 residues.